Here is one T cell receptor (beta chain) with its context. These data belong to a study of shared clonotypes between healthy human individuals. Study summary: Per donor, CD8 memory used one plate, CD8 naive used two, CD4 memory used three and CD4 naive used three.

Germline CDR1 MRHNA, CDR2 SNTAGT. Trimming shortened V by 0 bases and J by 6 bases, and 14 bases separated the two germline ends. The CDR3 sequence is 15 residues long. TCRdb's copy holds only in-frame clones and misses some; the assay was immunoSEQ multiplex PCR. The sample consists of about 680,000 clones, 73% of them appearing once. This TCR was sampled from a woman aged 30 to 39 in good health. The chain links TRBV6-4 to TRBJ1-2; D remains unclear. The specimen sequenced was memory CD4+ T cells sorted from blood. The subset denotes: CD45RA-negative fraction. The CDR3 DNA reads TGTGCCAGCAGTGACTCCTCCCTGGGGAAGGATGGCTACACCTTC. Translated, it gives CASSDSSLGKDGYTF.